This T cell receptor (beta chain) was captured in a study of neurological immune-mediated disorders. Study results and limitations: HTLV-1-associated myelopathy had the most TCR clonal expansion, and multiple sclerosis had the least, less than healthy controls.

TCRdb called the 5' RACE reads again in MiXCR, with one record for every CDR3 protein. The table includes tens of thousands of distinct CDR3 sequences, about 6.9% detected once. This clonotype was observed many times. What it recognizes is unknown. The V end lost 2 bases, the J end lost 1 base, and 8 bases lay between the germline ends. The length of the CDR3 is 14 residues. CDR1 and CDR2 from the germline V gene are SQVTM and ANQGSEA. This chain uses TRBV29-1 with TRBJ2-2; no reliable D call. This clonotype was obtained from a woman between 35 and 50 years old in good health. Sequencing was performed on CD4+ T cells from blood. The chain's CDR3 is CSVELWVNTGELFF. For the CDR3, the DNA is TGCAGCGTTGAACTCTGGGTGAACACCGGGGAGCTGTTTTTT.